This T cell receptor (beta chain) was recorded in a study of T cell repertoires in cytomegalovirus infection. Study overall: Evidence of both CMV infection and a matching HLA type came from public TCR beta signatures.

One entry per CDR3 protein results from TCRdb running MiXCR on the reads. The sample yields about 530,000 distinct CDR3 sequences, about 30% seen once. The CDR3 covers 11 residues. Germline lookup yields CDR1 LNHDA and CDR2 SQIVND (reference sequence). Deletions cut 7 bases from V and 7 bases from J, with 7 bases between. The study, taken as a whole, reports: People with CMV and the relevant HLA were identified by cumulative public TCR beta family frequency. HLA-C-restricted CMV-specific TCR beta clonotypes were dominant in the ex vivo response.

As for this clonotype: Its antigen remains unknown.

This chain links TRBV19 with TRBJ2-2; D is undetermined. This receptor was taken from a human donor in good health (CMV status not recorded). Some clones in this sample may be carry-over from other donors' samples. The sample was PBMCs. CDR3 region: CASTLGGELFF. Here the CDR3 DNA reads TGTGCCAGTACTTTGGGCGGGGAGCTGTTTTTT.